The clone carrying this TCR beta chain was picked up many times. What it binds is unknown. The data stem from a study of spatial heterogeneity in lung cancer. Whole-study findings and limits: Blood carried ubiquitous expanded tumor TCRs more at resection than follow-up.

The CDR3 loop spans 12 amino acids. V lost 5 bases, J lost 4 bases, and 2 bases stayed unmatched. Germline lookup yields CDR1 MNHEY and CDR2 SVGAGI. Each molecule of TCR cDNA was tagged with one unique molecular identifier. From the 5' RACE reads, TCRdb called clonotypes with MiXCR, one entry per CDR3 protein. The table lists about 4,900 distinct CDR3 sequences, approximately 15% of them singletons, with 5.5% to 8% in the top ten. Regarding time point: sample taken at primary tumor resection. The sequenced material consisted of unsorted whole RNA from tumor, nontumor lung or frozen PBMC. Untreated early-stage non-small cell lung cancer patients, fewer than 85 in total, were the donors.

This chain joins TRBV6-5 and TRBJ2-7, with 7 bases identical to TRBD1. The starting material was PBMCs, obtained at surgery. This receptor was taken from a male donor with early-stage non-small cell lung cancer. For the CDR3, the DNA is TGTGCCAGCAGTAGACAGGGTTACGAGCAGTACTTC. Its translation is CASSRQGYEQYF.